This TCR beta chain was profiled in a study of OX40 agonist ivuxolimab in advanced cancers. Sequenced by immunoSEQ multiplex PCR; TCRdb stores in-frame clones only, minus some. Of 130,000 or so clones listed, about nine tenths are singletons. With 5 bases clipped from V and 6 bases from J, the junction kept 9 bases outside the gene matches. The CDR3 is 14 amino acids. The germline gives CDR1 KGHSH, CDR2 LQKENI. The input for sequencing was CD4+ or CD8+ T cells sorted from blood, taken in a trial of the OX40 agonist ivuxolimab. The genes are TRBV18 and TRBJ2-7; 8 positions match TRBD1. The clonotype was recovered from an adult with an advanced solid tumor such as melanoma, head and neck, liver or kidney cancer. The CDR3, as DNA: TGTGCCAGCTCAGACAGGGGCGGAAGGGGCGAGCAGTACTTC. The encoded protein is CASSDRGGRGEQYF. Combining the CDR3 with reference TRBV18 and TRBJ2-7 gives the whole variable domain NAGVMQNPRHLVRRRGQEARLRCSPMKGHSHVYWYRQLPEEGLKFMVYLQKENIIDESGMPKERFSAEFPKEGPSILRIQQVVRGDSAAYFCASSDRGGRGEQYFGPGTRLTVT.